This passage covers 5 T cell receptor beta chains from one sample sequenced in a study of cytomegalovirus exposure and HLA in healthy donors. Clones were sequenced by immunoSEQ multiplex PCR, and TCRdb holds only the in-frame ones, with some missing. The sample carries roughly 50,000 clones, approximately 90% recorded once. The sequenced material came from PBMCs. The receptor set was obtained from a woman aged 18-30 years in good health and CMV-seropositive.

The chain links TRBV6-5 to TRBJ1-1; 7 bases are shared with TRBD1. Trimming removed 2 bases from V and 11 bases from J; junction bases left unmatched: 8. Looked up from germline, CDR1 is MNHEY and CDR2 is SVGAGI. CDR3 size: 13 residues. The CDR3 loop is CASSYQGDGGAFF. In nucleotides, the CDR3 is TGTGCCAGCAGTTACCAGGGGGATGGCGGGGCTTTCTTT.

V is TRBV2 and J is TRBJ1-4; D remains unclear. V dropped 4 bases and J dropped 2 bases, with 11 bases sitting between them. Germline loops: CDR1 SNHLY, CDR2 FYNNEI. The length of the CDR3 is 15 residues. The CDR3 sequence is CASSVLRITNEKLFF. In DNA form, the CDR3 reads TGTGCCAGCAGTGTTTTGAGGATCACTAATGAAAAACTGTTTTTT.

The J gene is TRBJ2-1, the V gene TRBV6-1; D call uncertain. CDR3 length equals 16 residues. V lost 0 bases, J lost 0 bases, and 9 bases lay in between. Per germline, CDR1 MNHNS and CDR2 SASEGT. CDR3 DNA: TGTGCCAGCAGTGAAGCTTTGCTAACCTCCTACAATGAGCAGTTCTTC. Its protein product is CASSEALLTSYNEQFF.

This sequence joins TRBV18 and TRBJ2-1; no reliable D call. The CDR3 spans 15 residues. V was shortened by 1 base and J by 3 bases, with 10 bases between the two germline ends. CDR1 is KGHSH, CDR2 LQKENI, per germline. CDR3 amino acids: CASSPLQESYNEQFF. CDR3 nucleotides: TGTGCCAGCTCACCACTCCAGGAAAGCTACAATGAGCAGTTCTTC.

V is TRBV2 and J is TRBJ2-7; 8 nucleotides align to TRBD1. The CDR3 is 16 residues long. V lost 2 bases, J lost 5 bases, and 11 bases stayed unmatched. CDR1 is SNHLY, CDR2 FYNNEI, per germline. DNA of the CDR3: TGTGCCAGCAGTGAACCCGAGGGACAGGTGGCCCACGAGCAGTACTTC. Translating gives CASSEPEGQVAHEQYF.